The clone carrying this T cell receptor (beta chain) was picked up many times. Its antigen is unidentified. One entry per CDR3 protein, called by TCRdb with MiXCR from the reads. The sample holds nearly 700,000 distinct CDR3 sequences, approximately 33% seen once. This specimen comes from a study of T cell repertoires in cytomegalovirus infection. Study summary: As its CMV epitopes, the study selected recently identified HLA-C-restricted and well-studied HLA-B-restricted targets.

CDR1 is SGHTA, CDR2 FQGNSA, per germline. J lost 15 bases, V lost 5 bases, and 8 bases had no gene match. The CDR3 loop spans 14 amino acids. Specimen: cultured PBMCs, collected from culture after CMV antigen stimulation. This clonotype originated in a human donor in good health (CMV status not recorded). Some clones in this sample may be carry-over from other donors' samples. The chain couples TRBV7-2 to TRBJ2-1; 15 nucleotides line up with TRBD2. CDR3: CASSLGTSGGLRFF. The CDR3 DNA reads TGTGCCAGCAGCCTGGGGACTAGCGGGGGGCTCCGGTTCTTC.